This T cell receptor beta chain was identified in a study of regulatory T cells in long-lasting Graves disease. A word on this clonotype: What it binds is unknown.

Broader study findings: Persistent disease showed a preference for TRBV28, TRBJ1-2 and TRBJ2-5.

Arm-PCR of CDR3 regions and iRepertoire HTBI primers were the basis on which TCR beta libraries were built. MiXCR, run by TCRdb on the multiplex PCR reads, gives a single entry per CDR3 protein. The sample shows 350,000 to 450,000 distinct CDR3 sequences, more than 20% of them seen only once. Germline values: CDR1 SEHNR, CDR2 FQNEAQ (reference sequence). V shed 2 bases and J 7 bases; nucleotides not matched to a gene: 7. The CDR3 runs to 15 residues. Time point reported: persistent/refractory GD, antithyroid drugs over 5 years with positive TRAb. With RNA extracted from PBMCs as input, the TCR library was made.

J is TRBJ2-1 and V is TRBV7-9; 8 bases map to TRBD2. The clonotype was recovered from a woman aged 40 to 50 with Graves disease. The sequencing used peripheral blood mononuclear cells (PBMCs), collected when the disease was refractory, from a patient treated with antithyroid drugs. The chain's CDR3 is CASSLSGGRLNEQFF. Here the CDR3 DNA reads TGTGCCAGCAGCTTATCGGGCGGGAGGTTGAATGAGCAGTTCTTC.